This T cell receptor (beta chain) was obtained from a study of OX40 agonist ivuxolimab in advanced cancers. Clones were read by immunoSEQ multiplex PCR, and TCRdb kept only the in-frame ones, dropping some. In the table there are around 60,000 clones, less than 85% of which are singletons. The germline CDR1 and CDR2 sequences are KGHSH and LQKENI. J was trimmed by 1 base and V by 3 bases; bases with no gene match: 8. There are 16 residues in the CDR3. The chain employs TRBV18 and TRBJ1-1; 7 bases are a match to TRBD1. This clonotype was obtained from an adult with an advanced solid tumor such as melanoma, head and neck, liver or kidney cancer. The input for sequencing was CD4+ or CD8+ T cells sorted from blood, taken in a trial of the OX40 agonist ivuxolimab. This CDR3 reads CASSPASGTANTEAFF. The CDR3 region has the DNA TGTGCCAGCTCACCCGCCTCCGGGACAGCGAACACTGAAGCTTTCTTT. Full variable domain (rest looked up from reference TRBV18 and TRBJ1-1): NAGVMQNPRHLVRRRGQEARLRCSPMKGHSHVYWYRQLPEEGLKFMVYLQKENIIDESGMPKERFSAEFPKEGPSILRIQQVVRGDSAAYFCASSPASGTANTEAFFGQGTRLTVV.